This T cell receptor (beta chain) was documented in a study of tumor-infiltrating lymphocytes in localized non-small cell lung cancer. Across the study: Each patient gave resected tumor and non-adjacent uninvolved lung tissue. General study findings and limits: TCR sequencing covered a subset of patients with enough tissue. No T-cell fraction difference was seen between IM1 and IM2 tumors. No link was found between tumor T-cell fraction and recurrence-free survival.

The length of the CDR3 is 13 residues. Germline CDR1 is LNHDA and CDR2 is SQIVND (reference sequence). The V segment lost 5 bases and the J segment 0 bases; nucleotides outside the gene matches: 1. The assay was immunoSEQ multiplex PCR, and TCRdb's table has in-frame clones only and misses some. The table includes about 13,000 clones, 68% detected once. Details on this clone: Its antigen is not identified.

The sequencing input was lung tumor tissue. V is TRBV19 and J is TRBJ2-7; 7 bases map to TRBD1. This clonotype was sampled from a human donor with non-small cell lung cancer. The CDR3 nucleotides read TGTGCCAGTAGTGACAGGGTCTCCTACGAGCAGTACTTC. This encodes CASSDRVSYEQYF.